A single sample is the source of the 2 T cell receptor beta chains below, sequenced in a study of a mutant IDH1 vaccine in newly diagnosed glioma. Time point meaning: baseline, week 1 (first vaccination visit). Regarding treatment: pre-vaccination baseline after standard-of-care therapy. Sequenced by immunoSEQ multiplex PCR; TCRdb stores in-frame clones only, minus some. The sample carries approximately 52,000 clones, about three quarters recorded once. Specimen: PBMCs, collected from a glioma patient treated with radiotherapy, temozolomide or both. The receptors originated from a woman between 40 and 50 years old with glioma.

This chain joins TRBV10-3 and TRBJ1-2, with TRBD1 as a possible D gene (6 bases). Trimming stripped 11 bases from V and 6 bases from J, with 31 bases between. Germline loops: CDR1 ENHRY, CDR2 SYGVKD. The CDR3 consists of 17 residues. Here the CDR3 DNA reads TGTGCCGTAAGGGTATTTTTCGGGGACACACTCCGGGATGGCTACACCTTC. Residues: CAVRVFFGDTLRDGYTF.

The chain couples TRBV30 to TRBJ2-1; no reliable D call. CDR3 length: 11 amino acids. Germline V gene data show CDR1 as GTSNPN and CDR2 as SVGIG (reference sequence). Trimming removed 0 bases from V and 8 bases from J, with 5 bases in between. CDR3 in amino acids: CAWSVLHEQFF. Here the CDR3 DNA reads TGTGCCTGGAGTGTACTCCATGAGCAGTTCTTC.